Listed here are 4 T cell receptor beta chains from one sample, sequenced in a study of CD8 T cells in ankylosing spondylitis. Each CDR3 protein gets one entry after TCRdb re-called the 5' RACE reads with MiXCR. The data show 350,000 to 450,000 distinct CDR3 sequences, 20% to 25% seen once. Sequencing used blood, either unsorted or a sorted T cell fraction (not recorded which). These receptors all stem from a male donor with ankylosing spondylitis or in good health (not recorded which).

This clonotype was recorded a few times. The V gene is TRBV7-8, the J gene TRBJ2-3; the D gene is possibly TRBD1 (6 bases). The germline V gene encodes CDR1 SGHVS and CDR2 FQNEAQ. Deletions cut 0 bases from V and 0 bases from J, with 16 bases between. This CDR3 spans 18 amino acids. This CDR3 reads CASSLAQGSGPSTDTQYF. CDR3 bases: TGTGCCAGCAGCTTAGCGCAGGGGTCAGGCCCTAGCACAGATACGCAGTATTTT.

This sequence joins TRBV4-1 and TRBJ1-4; the D is unclear. The length of the CDR3 is 16 residues. Germline V lookup: CDR1 MGHRA, CDR2 YSYEKL. The germline V and J ends were trimmed by 0 bases and 1 base, with 9 bases remaining between them. In nucleotides, the CDR3 is TGCGCCAGCAGCCAAGATTCGGGAGGAACTAATGAAAAACTGTTTTTT. It is translated as CASSQDSGGTNEKLFF.

The gene calls are TRBV5-5 and TRBJ2-5, with D perhaps matching TRBD2 (6 bases). CDR3 length equals 14 residues. The ends were cut back, 0 bases at V and 2 bases at J, with 8 bases in the middle. The germline V gene encodes CDR1 SGHKS and CDR2 YYEKEE (reference sequence). The CDR3 nucleotides are TGTGCCAGCAGCTTGGAACTAGCACAAGAGACCCAGTACTTC. Amino acid sequence: CASSLELAQETQYF.

In this sample, this clonotype turned up a few times. This chain joins TRBV7-9 and TRBJ2-7; D might be TRBD1 or TRBD2, each matching 5 bases. The V end lost 0 bases, the J end lost 3 bases, and 9 bases lay between the germline ends. The CDR3 length is 14 residues. The germline V gene encodes CDR1 SEHNR and CDR2 FQNEAQ (reference sequence). The CDR3 here is CASSLAGRIYEQYF. For the CDR3, the DNA is TGTGCCAGCAGCTTAGCGGGACGGATCTACGAGCAGTACTTC.